Listed here is a single TCR beta chain. Sequencing used immunoSEQ multiplex PCR; TCRdb keeps in-frame clones, though not all of them. The repertoire holds about 150,000 clones, just under 85% seen once, with 7.5% to 10% in the top ten. The record originates from a study of blood T cell repertoires in COVID-19. On the study more broadly: PBMCs, B-cell-depleted T cells, or T cells were the source of the cDNA or gDNA that made up the material.

The CDR3 covers 14 residues. V dropped 0 bases and J dropped 7 bases, with 10 bases sitting between them. CDR1 and CDR2 from the germline V gene are SGHRS and YFSETQ. This chain joins TRBV5-1 and TRBJ2-2; D uncertain. This receptor was obtained from a woman older than 75 with COVID-19, enrolled during active disease. The sequencing input was peripheral blood. CDR3 residues: CASSLAYTGGELFF. The CDR3 DNA reads TGCGCCAGCAGCTTGGCCTACACGGGCGGGGAGCTGTTTTTT.